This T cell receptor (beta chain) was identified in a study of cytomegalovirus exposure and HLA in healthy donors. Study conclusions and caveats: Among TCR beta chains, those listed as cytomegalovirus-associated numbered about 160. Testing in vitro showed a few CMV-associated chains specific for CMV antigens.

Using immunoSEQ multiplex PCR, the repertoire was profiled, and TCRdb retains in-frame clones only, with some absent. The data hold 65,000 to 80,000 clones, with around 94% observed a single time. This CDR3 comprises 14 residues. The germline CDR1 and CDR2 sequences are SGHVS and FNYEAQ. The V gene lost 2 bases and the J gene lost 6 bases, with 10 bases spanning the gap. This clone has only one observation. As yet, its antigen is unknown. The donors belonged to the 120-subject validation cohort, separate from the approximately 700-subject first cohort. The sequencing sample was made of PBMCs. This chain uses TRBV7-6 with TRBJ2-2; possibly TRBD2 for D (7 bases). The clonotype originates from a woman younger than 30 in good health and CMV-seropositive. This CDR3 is CASSLRGGAGELFF. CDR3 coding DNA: TGTGCCAGCAGCTTAAGAGGGGGGGCCGGGGAGCTGTTTTTT.